This TCR beta chain was sequenced during a study of beta chain features in type 1 diabetes. On the study more broadly: Examination covered roughly 100,000,000 sorted cells spanning all samples.

Germline V lookup: CDR1 SGHRS, CDR2 YFSETQ. CDR3 size: 13 residues. Trimming left V 2 bases short and J 7 bases short, with 9 bases between. With regard to this clone: Its specificity is not known.

What was sequenced were expressed TCRB transcripts, since all of the isolated RNA had been reverse transcribed. TCRdb keeps only in-frame clones here, not all; method: immunoSEQ multiplex PCR. The table shows about 410,000 clones, with around 14% occurring only once. Study-level points and caveats: Because the template was cDNA, high-expressing cells might be over-represented. With patients and controls alike, PCR might favor shorter templates to an equal degree.

The clonotype was recovered from a man under 40 in good health. The sample was naive CD4+ T cells from blood. The chain uses TRBV5-1 and TRBJ2-2; weak D call: TRBD1 (5 bases). In DNA, the CDR3 is TGCGCCAGCAGCTTCATACAGGACGGGGAGCTGTTTTTT. As protein: CASSFIQDGELFF.